Following are 32 T cell receptor beta chains from one sample sequenced in a study of blood T cell repertoires in COVID-19. Sequencing used immunoSEQ multiplex PCR; TCRdb keeps in-frame clones, though not all of them. This sample has around 41,000 clones, with 85% to 95% found just once. Sample: peripheral blood. Receptors were obtained from a human donor in a cohort sampled during active COVID-19.

This chain connects TRBV9 to TRBJ1-2; 7 bases line up with TRBD1. The CDR3 covers 17 residues. J gave up 2 bases and V 3 bases, and 13 bases lay outside the gene matches. Germline V lookup: CDR1 SGDLS, CDR2 YYNGEE. CDR3 coding DNA: TGTGCCAGCAGCGACTCCAAAGACAGGGAGCCAAACTATGGCTACACCTTC. Protein product: CASSDSKDREPNYGYTF.

This clone has just one count. The chain joins TRBV10-2 to TRBJ2-6, with a weak D call TRBD1 (6 bases). Germline loops: CDR1 WSHSY, CDR2 SAAADI. This CDR3 has 16 amino acids. V was shortened by 7 bases and J by 0 bases, with 13 bases between the two germline ends. The CDR3 reads CASTLDSFSGANVLTF. For the CDR3, the DNA is TGCGCCAGCACCCTGGACAGTTTCTCTGGGGCCAACGTCCTGACTTTC.

This chain connects TRBV7-8 to TRBJ2-1; 8 bases are a match to TRBD2. V trimming: 1 base; J trimming: 1 base; junction bases outside the gene matches: 3. The CDR3 consists of 16 residues. CDR1 is SGHVS and CDR2 is FQNEAQ in the germline V gene. CDR3 sequence reads: CASSLVAGLSYNEQFF. The CDR3 nucleotides are TGTGCCAGCAGCTTAGTAGCGGGGTTATCCTACAATGAGCAGTTCTTC.

The chain uses TRBV28 and TRBJ1-3; D may be TRBD1 (6 bases). Trimming cost V 5 bases and J 0 bases, with 11 bases left between them. Germline V gene sequence: CDR1 MDHEN, CDR2 SYDVKM. This CDR3 is 15 amino acids long. In DNA form, the CDR3 reads TGTGCCAGCAGTCGCCAGGACAGCTCTGGAAACACCATATATTTT. The encoded protein is CASSRQDSSGNTIYF.

The chain recombines TRBV7-6 with TRBJ1-1; TRBD1 agrees at 8 bases. Trimming took 1 base from V and 3 from J; bases not matched to a gene: 7. CDR1 is SGHVS, CDR2 FNYEAQ, per germline. There are 16 residues in the CDR3. This CDR3 reads CASSLEQGEMHTEAFF. The DNA for the CDR3 is TGTGCCAGCAGCTTAGAACAGGGGGAGATGCACACTGAAGCTTTCTTT. The full variable domain, completed using reference TRBV7-6 and TRBJ1-1, is GAGVSQSPRYKVTKRGQDVALRCDPISGHVSLYWYRQALGQGPEFLTYFNYEAQQDKSGLPNDRFSAERPEGSISTLTIQRTEQRDSAMYRCASSLEQGEMHTEAFFGQGTRLTVV.

CDR3 residues: CASRAGAKNTEAFF. CDR3 coding DNA: TGTGCCAGCCGGGCGGGGGCGAAGAACACTGAAGCTTTCTTT. The rearrangement links TRBV6-4 to TRBJ1-1; perhaps TRBD1 as D (6 bases). V was clipped by 8 bases and J by 1 base, with 14 bases between them. The CDR3 runs 14 residues. Germline V CDR1 and CDR2: MRHNA, SNTAGT.

The chain is built from TRBV3-1 (or the pseudogene TRBV3-2) and TRBJ2-4; the D gene is possibly TRBD1 (6 bases). The CDR3 is 16 residues long. The germline gives CDR1 LGHDT, CDR2 YNNKEL (reference sequence). The germline V and J ends were trimmed by 5 bases and 2 bases, with 16 bases remaining between them. Here the CDR3 DNA reads TGTGCCAGCAGCGAGAGGGGACAAATCTCCAAAAACATTCAGTACTTC. As protein: CASSERGQISKNIQYF.

This chain uses TRBV27 with TRBJ1-2; possible D gene TRBD1, 6 bases. Germline V gene lookup returns CDR1 MNHEY and CDR2 SMNVEV (reference sequence). V was clipped by 6 bases and J by 0 bases, with 11 bases between them. The CDR3 loop spans 14 amino acids. CDR3 bases: TGTGCCAGCAGAACAGGGTCAGCTAACTATGGCTACACCTTC. This translates into CASRTGSANYGYTF.

V and J are TRBV27 and TRBJ2-7; 7 positions agree with TRBD1. The CDR3 contains 15 residues. V gave up 2 bases and J gave up 2 bases; unmatched junction bases: 6. The V gene's germline CDR1 is MNHEY and CDR2 SMNVEV (reference sequence). The CDR3 loop is CASSLLGTETYEQYF. The DNA for the CDR3 is TGTGCCAGCAGTTTACTCGGGACAGAGACCTACGAGCAGTACTTC.

V is TRBV12-1 and J is TRBJ1-1; the table's D call, TRBD1, has no DNA check behind it. TRBV12-1 is reported as a pseudogene. The CDR3 extends over 13 amino acids. The CDR3 loop is CASSFEDRDEAFF. The CDR3 DNA reads as TGTGCCAGCAGCTTTGAAGACAGGGACGAAGCTTTCTTT.

This sequence joins TRBV18 and TRBJ1-3; D gene unclear. Trimming cost V 6 bases and J 0 bases, with 12 bases left between them. This CDR3 spans 15 amino acids. CDR1 is KGHSH and CDR2 is LQKENI in the germline V gene. The CDR3 sequence is CASSPTVSSGNTIYF. In DNA form, the CDR3 reads TGTGCCAGCTCCCCAACAGTGAGCTCTGGAAACACCATATATTTT.

The chain uses TRBV18 and TRBJ2-7, with D perhaps matching TRBD2 (5 bases). Trimming removed 3 bases at V and 4 bases at J, with 10 bases between. CDR1 KGHSH and CDR2 LQKENI come from the germline V gene. The CDR3 has 13 residues. The CDR3 sequence is CASSPVGAYEQYF. CDR3 DNA sequence: TGTGCCAGCTCACCGGTGGGAGCGTACGAGCAGTACTTC.

The chain combines TRBV5-1 with TRBJ2-1; 7 bases fit TRBD1. Germline lookup yields CDR1 SGHRS and CDR2 YFSETQ. The CDR3 has 14 residues. V was pared by 4 bases and J by 7 bases, with 8 bases of the junction left unmatched. The CDR3 protein is CASSPGTARNEQFF. CDR3 nucleotides: TGCGCCAGCAGCCCTGGGACAGCTAGAAATGAGCAGTTCTTC.

The J gene is TRBJ1-2, the V gene TRBV4-3; D is possibly TRBD1 (6 bases). The germline CDR1 and CDR2 sequences are LGHNA and YSLEER. This CDR3 spans 14 amino acids. Trimming removed 3 bases at V and 3 bases at J, with 11 bases between. CDR3: CASSQQQGYYGYTF. CDR3 DNA sequence: TGCGCCAGCAGCCAGCAACAGGGATACTATGGCTACACCTTC.

J is TRBJ1-2 and V is TRBV18, with D unresolved. Trimming took 3 bases from V and 4 from J, leaving 9 bases between them. The CDR3 spans 13 residues. CDR1 is KGHSH, CDR2 LQKENI, per germline. As DNA, the CDR3 is TGTGCCAGCTCACCTCCTGTACTCTATGGCTACACCTTC. Translating gives CASSPPVLYGYTF.

This chain connects TRBV7-8 to TRBJ1-5; D may be TRBD1 (6 bases). Germline CDR1 SGHVS, CDR2 FQNEAQ. V gave up 5 bases and J gave up 2 bases, with 13 bases separating them. The CDR3 spans 15 residues. CDR3 region: CASSIYRVGNQPQHF. The CDR3 DNA is TGTGCCAGCAGCATCTACAGGGTTGGCAATCAGCCCCAGCATTTT.

This chain links TRBV6-2 or TRBV6-3 with TRBJ1-5; perhaps TRBD1 as D (6 bases). Germline V gene sequence: CDR1 MNHEY, CDR2 SVGEGT. The V gene lost 2 bases and the J gene lost 9 bases, with 14 bases spanning the gap. CDR3 size: 14 residues. The CDR3 DNA sequence: TGTGCCAGCAGTTACGAGACAGGAGTATGGCCCCAGCATTTT. It encodes CASSYETGVWPQHF.

The chain recombines TRBV27 with TRBJ2-1, with 11 positions matching TRBD1. The V gene's germline CDR1 is MNHEY and CDR2 SMNVEV (reference sequence). The CDR3 has 14 amino acids. Trimming removed 5 bases from V and 9 bases from J; junction bases left unmatched: 6. CDR3 DNA sequence: TGTGCCAGCAGTACCGGGACAGGGGGAGTTGAGCAGTTCTTC. It translates to CASSTGTGGVEQFF.

This sequence joins TRBV7-2 and TRBJ2-7, with a weak D call TRBD2 (6 bases). In germline, CDR1 is SGHTA, CDR2 FQGNSA. This CDR3 region has 14 residues. Deletions cut 2 bases from V and 6 bases from J, with 14 bases between. CDR3: CASSLPGEVSEQYF. The CDR3 DNA sequence: TGTGCCAGCAGCTTACCGGGAGAGGTTTCCGAGCAGTACTTC.

The chain links TRBV6-5 to TRBJ1-4, with no clear D. V lost 0 bases, J lost 7 bases, and 9 bases lay in between. The germline V gene encodes CDR1 MNHEY and CDR2 SVGAGI. The CDR3 consists of 14 residues. Here the CDR3 reads CASSYSGGFEKLFF. The CDR3 coding sequence is TGTGCCAGCAGTTACTCGGGAGGGTTTGAAAAACTGTTTTTT.

The V gene is TRBV5-1, the J gene TRBJ2-1; 13 bases agree with TRBD2. The V gene end was trimmed by 4 bases and the J gene end by 7 bases; junction bases not matched to a gene: 14. Germline values: CDR1 SGHRS, CDR2 YFSETQ. This CDR3 has 18 amino acids. In DNA form, the CDR3 reads TGCGCCAGCAGCATTCCCGGGACTAGCGGGGTTCTGGGGAATGAGCAGTTCTTC. It codes for CASSIPGTSGVLGNEQFF.

The chain links TRBV5-1 to TRBJ1-4; TRBD1 matches at 8 bases. Germline values: CDR1 SGHRS, CDR2 YFSETQ. V dropped 4 bases and J dropped 5; count of bases not matched to a gene: 4. The CDR3 runs to 14 residues. This CDR3 reads CASSGQGPNEKLFF. The CDR3 nucleotides read TGCGCCAGCAGCGGACAGGGCCCGAATGAAAAACTGTTTTTT.

This chain links TRBV28 with TRBJ1-4, with D possibly matching TRBD1 (6 bases). The germline V and J ends were trimmed by 3 bases and 3 bases, with 17 bases remaining between them. The CDR3 has 17 amino acids. Germline lookup yields CDR1 MDHEN and CDR2 SYDVKM. CDR3 nucleotides: TGTGCCAGCAGTTTGTCGGGACAAGTCGGATCTAATGAAAAACTGTTTTTT. Translating it yields CASSLSGQVGSNEKLFF.

V is TRBV6-2 or TRBV6-3 and J is TRBJ2-7; D is perhaps TRBD1 (6 bases). There are 11 residues in the CDR3. From germline, CDR1 is MNHEY and CDR2 SVGEGT. The V gene lost 6 bases and the J gene lost 9 bases, with 12 bases spanning the gap. The CDR3 DNA sequence: TGTGCCAGCAGCTCAGGGGCCCGGCAGTACTTC. Encoded protein: CASSSGARQYF.

The CDR3 here is CASRDTVASGNTIYF. In DNA form, the CDR3 reads TGTGCCAGTAGGGACACAGTGGCCTCTGGAAACACCATATATTTT. The chain carries TRBV19 and TRBJ1-3, with D possibly matching TRBD1 (5 bases). V was cut by 6 bases and J by 0 bases, with 12 bases left in between. The CDR3 runs 15 residues. The germline V gene has CDR1 LNHDA and CDR2 SQIVND (reference sequence). Complete variable domain (other parts from reference TRBV19 and TRBJ1-3): DGGITQSPKYLFRKEGQNVTLSCEQNLNHDAMYWYRQDPGQGLRLIYYSQIVNDFQKGDIAEGYSVSREKKESFPLTVTSAQKNPTAFYLCASRDTVASGNTIYFGEGSWLTVV.

This chain joins TRBV6-1 and TRBJ2-7; D might be TRBD1 (5 bases). CDR3 size: 13 residues. The V gene lost 3 bases and the J gene lost 2 bases, with 8 bases spanning the gap. Germline V gene lookup returns CDR1 MNHNS and CDR2 SASEGT. The CDR3 DNA reads TGTGCCAGCAGTGAGACAGCTACCTACGAGCAGTACTTC. This gives the protein CASSETATYEQYF.

V usage is TRBV9 and J usage is TRBJ2-5; D perhaps matches TRBD1 (6 bases). With 0 bases removed from V and 5 bases from J, the gap between germline ends came to 17 bases. This CDR3 is built from 16 residues. The V gene's germline CDR1 is SGDLS and CDR2 YYNGEE. In nucleotides, the CDR3 is TGTGCCAGCAGCGTAGATGGGACACCGGGCAGGGAGACCCAGTACTTC. Its translation: CASSVDGTPGRETQYF.

The V call is TRBV20-1, the J call TRBJ2-1; 7 bases match TRBD2. Germline CDR1 DFQATT, CDR2 SNEGSKA (reference sequence). Trimming cost V 3 bases and J 4 bases; bases outside gene matches: 12. This CDR3 contains 16 residues. CDR3 loop: CSASPTSERGYNEQFF. CDR3 DNA: TGCAGTGCTAGTCCTACTAGCGAGAGAGGGTACAATGAGCAGTTCTTC.

The V call is TRBV19, the J call TRBJ2-1, with a tentative D call TRBD1 (5 bases). CDR1 and CDR2 from the germline V gene are LNHDA and SQIVND (reference sequence). V was pared by 8 bases and J by 0 bases, with 17 bases between. CDR3 size: 16 residues. CDR3 nucleotides: TGTGCCAGTTCCTTAAGGGGAAAGAGCTCCTACAATGAGCAGTTCTTC. It yields the protein CASSLRGKSSYNEQFF.

V is TRBV30 and J is TRBJ2-1, with 9 bases aligning to TRBD2. The ends lost 1 base at V and 3 bases at J; junction bases unmatched: 1. CDR1 and CDR2 from the germline V gene are GTSNPN and SVGIG (reference sequence). CDR3 length: 14 residues. In DNA form, the CDR3 reads TGTGCCTGGAGTGCTAGCGGGGTCTACAATGAGCAGTTCTTC. Amino acid sequence: CAWSASGVYNEQFF.

The chain uses TRBV29-1 and TRBJ2-3; 8 bases are a match to TRBD2. CDR3 length equals 16 residues. The germline CDR1 and CDR2 sequences are SQVTM and ANQGSEA. V lost 3 bases to trimming and J lost 2 bases; unmatched junction nucleotides: 10. The chain's CDR3 is CSVDLTLAEPTDTQYF. The CDR3 region has the DNA TGCAGCGTTGACCTTACACTAGCGGAGCCCACAGATACGCAGTATTTT.

V gene TRBV3-1 (or the pseudogene TRBV3-2) combines with J gene TRBJ2-1, with 12 bases aligning to TRBD2. V lost 4 bases to trimming and J lost 3 bases; unmatched junction nucleotides: 1. In germline, CDR1 is LGHDT, CDR2 YNNKEL (reference sequence). The CDR3 runs to 15 residues. The CDR3, as DNA: TGTGCCAGCAGCCCGACTAGCGGGGGCTACAATGAGCAGTTCTTC. This gives the protein CASSPTSGGYNEQFF.